A single sample is the source of the 25 T cell receptor beta chains below, sequenced in a study of control samples from healthy donors and cancer patients. Only in-frame clones appear in the TCRdb table, and some are missing; sequencing was by immunoSEQ multiplex PCR. Of about 44,000 clones listed, 87% are singletons. The specimen was PBMCs. The receptors shown here come from a woman aged 60-70 years with lung cancer.

The rearrangement links TRBV19 to TRBJ2-1; possible D gene TRBD2, 6 bases. V dropped 3 bases and J dropped 10 bases, with 13 bases sitting between them. This CDR3 is built from 13 residues. Per the germline V gene, CDR1 is LNHDA and CDR2 is SQIVND (reference sequence). The CDR3 DNA is TGTGCCAGTAGTATGACGGGCGGGGCCGAGCAGTTCTTC. It specifies CASSMTGGAEQFF. Combining the CDR3 with reference TRBV19 and TRBJ2-1 gives the whole variable domain DGGITQSPKYLFRKEGQNVTLSCEQNLNHDAMYWYRQDPGQGLRLIYYSQIVNDFQKGDIAEGYSVSREKKESFPLTVTSAQKNPTAFYLCASSMTGGAEQFFGPGTRLTVL.

The chain links TRBV7-7 to TRBJ1-2, with D perhaps matching TRBD1 (6 bases). The germline gives CDR1 SSHAT, CDR2 FNYEAQ (reference sequence). The CDR3 runs 13 residues. V lost 5 bases, J lost 6 bases, and 13 bases lay in between. Here the CDR3 DNA reads TGTGCCAGCAGCCCTCAAGGGGGGGATGGCTACACCTTC. Its protein is CASSPQGGDGYTF.

The chain carries TRBV19 and TRBJ2-7; the match to TRBD2 covers 7 bases. Germline V gene lookup returns CDR1 LNHDA and CDR2 SQIVND (reference sequence). The trim removed 4 bases at V and 4 bases at J, leaving 7 bases unmatched. The CDR3 extends over 14 amino acids. The CDR3 protein is CASSNGGSSYEQYF. Here the CDR3 DNA reads TGTGCCAGTAGTAATGGCGGGAGTAGTTACGAGCAGTACTTC.

This sequence joins TRBV9 and TRBJ1-6, with a possible D match to TRBD1 (5 bases). In germline, CDR1 is SGDLS, CDR2 YYNGEE. The length of the CDR3 is 14 residues. The V gene lost 7 bases and the J gene lost 0 bases, with 8 bases spanning the gap. CDR3 in DNA: TGTGCCAGCCACGACAGCTCCTATAATTCACCCCTCCACTTT. This sequence encodes CASHDSSYNSPLHF.

J is TRBJ1-2 and V is TRBV28, with D tentatively TRBD1 (6 bases). This CDR3 region has 16 residues. V shed 6 bases and J shed 3 bases, with 20 bases lying between them. Germline V gene lookup returns CDR1 MDHEN and CDR2 SYDVKM. The CDR3 bases are TGTGCCAGCAGCGCGCCACAGGGAGCCTCTGACTATGGCTACACCTTC. This encodes CASSAPQGASDYGYTF.

This clone has a single count. CDR3 residues: CASSRVRTAVETQYF. The CDR3 DNA follows: TGCGCCAGCAGCCGAGTAAGGACAGCCGTAGAGACCCAGTACTTC. The V gene is TRBV4-3, the J gene TRBJ2-5, with a weak D call TRBD1 (6 bases). Deletions cut 4 bases from V and 4 bases from J, with 16 bases between. Germline V CDR1 and CDR2: LGHNA, YSLEER. The CDR3 contains 15 residues.

The genes are TRBV10-3 and TRBJ2-5; 9 positions agree with TRBD2. Germline assignment: CDR1 ENHRY and CDR2 SYGVKD. V was clipped by 0 bases and J by 5 bases; unmatched bases: 4. This CDR3 spans 15 amino acids. CDR3 residues: CAISESSGRTETQYF. The CDR3 nucleotides are TGTGCCATCAGTGAGTCGAGCGGGAGGACGGAGACCCAGTACTTC.

The chain carries TRBV24-1 and TRBJ2-5; TRBD1 agrees at 9 bases. The CDR3 has 14 amino acids. The V and J ends lost 9 bases and 2 bases, in that order; junction bases with no gene match: 6. Germline V lookup: CDR1 KGHDR, CDR2 SFDVKD. This CDR3 reads CATGQGHYQETQYF. CDR3 sequence (DNA): TGTGCCACCGGACAGGGGCACTATCAAGAGACCCAGTACTTC.

This rearrangement joins TRBV5-5 to TRBJ2-1; 9 positions agree with TRBD2. This CDR3 is built from 15 residues. V dropped 0 bases and J dropped 5; count of bases not matched to a gene: 3. Germline V gene data show CDR1 as SGHKS and CDR2 as YYEKEE (reference sequence). The CDR3 bases are TGTGCCAGCAGCTTGGGACTAGCGGAACACAATGAGCAGTTCTTC. Translating it yields CASSLGLAEHNEQFF.

V and J are TRBV18 and TRBJ1-1; TRBD1 matches at 7 bases. J was trimmed by 4 bases and V by 4 bases; bases with no gene match: 6. Germline V CDR1 and CDR2: KGHSH, LQKENI. The CDR3 sequence is 14 residues long. Written as DNA, the CDR3 is TGTGCCAGCTCACAGGGGGCAGAGCCCACTGAAGCTTTCTTT. Translating it yields CASSQGAEPTEAFF.

The chain is built from TRBV24-1 and TRBJ1-1; no clear D. Germline lookup yields CDR1 KGHDR and CDR2 SFDVKD. The CDR3 has 13 residues. The V end lost 5 bases, the J end lost 4 bases, and 10 bases lay between the germline ends. CDR3 loop: CATSGSSGTEAFF. The CDR3 nucleotides are TGTGCCACCAGTGGGAGTTCCGGCACTGAAGCTTTCTTT.

The rearrangement links TRBV6-5 to TRBJ1-5; no definite D call. Germline assignment: CDR1 MNHEY and CDR2 SVGAGI. This CDR3 contains 15 residues. The germline V and J ends were trimmed by 6 bases and 2 bases, with 14 bases remaining between them. CDR3 DNA: TGTGCCAGCAGCCAAGAGGTATCTGGCAATCAGCCCCAGCATTTT. This translates into CASSQEVSGNQPQHF.

CDR3 protein: CASSAIAGFDNEQFF. CDR3 DNA: TGTGCCAGCTCAGCAATAGCGGGTTTCGACAATGAGCAGTTCTTC. The chain combines TRBV18 with TRBJ2-1, with 7 bases lining up with TRBD2. The germline CDR1 and CDR2 sequences are KGHSH and LQKENI. V shed 5 bases, J shed 5 bases, and the junction held 9 bases outside the gene matches. This CDR3 region has 15 residues. Combining the CDR3 with reference TRBV18 and TRBJ2-1 gives the whole variable domain NAGVMQNPRHLVRRRGQEARLRCSPMKGHSHVYWYRQLPEEGLKFMVYLQKENIIDESGMPKERFSAEFPKEGPSILRIQQVVRGDSAAYFCASSAIAGFDNEQFFGPGTRLTVL.

The genes are TRBV6-5 and TRBJ1-4; possible D gene TRBD1, 6 bases. CDR3 size: 14 residues. CDR1 MNHEY and CDR2 SVGAGI come from the germline V gene. Trimming left V 6 bases short and J 6 bases short, with 14 bases between. The CDR3 region has the DNA TGTGCCAGCAGGAACAGGGAGGCGGATGAAAAACTGTTTTTT. The encoded protein is CASRNREADEKLFF.

In this sample, this clone turned up once. The rearrangement joins TRBV29-1 to TRBJ2-1; D remains unclear. There are 8 residues in the CDR3. V shed 3 bases and J shed 9 bases, with 0 bases lying between them. Per the germline V gene, CDR1 is SQVTM and CDR2 is ANQGSEA. The CDR3 reads CSVDEQFF. The CDR3 DNA reads TGCAGCGTTGATGAGCAGTTCTTC.

V usage is TRBV4-3 and J usage is TRBJ2-7; D is perhaps TRBD2 (5 bases). CDR3 length: 15 amino acids. V was trimmed by 0 bases and J by 0 bases, leaving 9 bases between them. The V gene's germline CDR1 is LGHNA and CDR2 YSLEER. CDR3 loop: CASSQDWTVSYEQYF. DNA for the CDR3: TGCGCCAGCAGCCAAGATTGGACTGTCTCCTACGAGCAGTACTTC.

The chain recombines TRBV19 with TRBJ1-2; D unclear. CDR3 length: 12 amino acids. The germline V gene encodes CDR1 LNHDA and CDR2 SQIVND (reference sequence). Trimming pared 5 bases from V and 7 bases from J, leaving 11 bases between. The CDR3 sequence: CASSPKGSGYTF. The CDR3 DNA reads TGTGCCAGTAGTCCGAAGGGTTCTGGCTACACCTTC.

This sequence joins TRBV10-3 and TRBJ2-7, with 11 bases matching TRBD2. This CDR3 contains 12 residues. Germline V lookup: CDR1 ENHRY, CDR2 SYGVKD. The V gene end was trimmed by 9 bases and the J gene end by 3 bases; junction bases not matched to a gene: 1. The CDR3: CAITSGGYEQYF. DNA for the CDR3: TGTGCCATTACTAGCGGGGGCTACGAGCAGTACTTC.

The chain couples TRBV5-1 to TRBJ2-1; TRBD1 is a possible D gene (5 bases). The CDR3 totals 14 residues. Deletions cut 0 bases from V and 2 bases from J, with 6 bases between. Germline V gene sequence: CDR1 SGHRS, CDR2 YFSETQ. The CDR3 loop is CASSLEGTYNEQFF. The CDR3 DNA is TGCGCCAGCAGCTTGGAGGGGACCTACAATGAGCAGTTCTTC.

The count of this clone is one. This rearrangement joins TRBV6-5 to TRBJ1-2; 10 bases are a match to TRBD1. The trim removed 6 bases at V and 7 bases at J, leaving 5 bases unmatched. Per germline, CDR1 MNHEY and CDR2 SVGAGI. The CDR3 loop spans 13 amino acids. CDR3 DNA sequence: TGTGCCAGCAGATCCGGGACAGGGGTTGGCTACACCTTC. Translating gives CASRSGTGVGYTF.

This clone was recorded a few times. The chain uses TRBV24-1 and TRBJ1-2; no reliable D call. V lost 12 bases to trimming and J lost 3 bases, with 1 base between them. Germline-derived CDR1 and CDR2 are KGHDR and SFDVKD. The CDR3 covers 8 residues. CDR3 in amino acids: CADYGYTF. In nucleotides, the CDR3 is TGTGCCGACTATGGCTACACCTTC.

The chain has TRBV3-1 (or the pseudogene TRBV3-2) and TRBJ2-2; D uncertain. CDR3 length: 15 residues. The V gene's germline CDR1 is LGHDT and CDR2 YNNKEL (reference sequence). The ends were cut back, 7 bases at V and 0 bases at J, with 12 bases in the middle. CDR3 in DNA: TGTGCCAGCACCCCTCGGCGCTCGAACACCGGGGAGCTGTTTTTT. Its protein product is CASTPRRSNTGELFF.

The V call is TRBV5-6, the J call TRBJ2-7, with 10 nucleotides matching TRBD2. Germline V gene sequence: CDR1 SGHDT, CDR2 YYEEEE. The CDR3 runs 16 residues. Trimming cost V 4 bases and J 0 bases; bases outside gene matches: 7. The CDR3 spells CASSESGRETSYEQYF. The CDR3 bases are TGTGCCAGCAGCGAGAGCGGGAGGGAAACCTCCTACGAGCAGTACTTC. Full variable domain (missing parts from reference TRBV5-6 and TRBJ2-7): DAGVTQSPTHLIKTRGQQVTLRCSPKSGHDTVSWYQQALGQGPQFIFQYYEEEERQRGNFPDRFSGHQFPNYSSELNVNALLLGDSALYLCASSESGRETSYEQYFGPGTRLTVT.

The rearrangement uses TRBV11-2 and TRBJ2-7, with D unresolved. V dropped 2 bases and J dropped 0 bases, with 11 bases sitting between them. CDR3 length: 15 amino acids. Germline CDR1 reads SGHAT; CDR2 reads FQNNGV. Written as DNA, the CDR3 is TGTGCCAGCAGCTTAAATCATGGCAGCTCCTACGAGCAGTACTTC. Translating gives CASSLNHGSSYEQYF.

This clone was picked up one time. The chain links TRBV9 to TRBJ1-2; 12 bases map to TRBD1. J was trimmed by 7 bases and V by 3 bases; bases with no gene match: 7. This CDR3 contains 15 residues. Germline-derived CDR1 and CDR2 are SGDLS and YYNGEE. The DNA of the CDR3 is TGTGCCAGCAGCGCCCCGGGACAGGGGGCAAGTGGCTACACCTTC. This codes for CASSAPGQGASGYTF.